This T cell receptor beta chain was found in a study of cytomegalovirus exposure and HLA in healthy donors. The CDR3 is 16 amino acids. Losses at the gene ends were 2 bases for V and 4 bases for J; bases not matched to a gene: 10. Clones were read by immunoSEQ multiplex PCR, and TCRdb kept only the in-frame ones, dropping some. The profile covers about 180,000 clones, with approximately 81% appearing a single time and about 17% taken by the ten largest. This receptor was taken from a man younger than 30 in good health and CMV-seropositive. The sequenced sample consisted of PBMCs. The genes are TRBV23-1 and TRBJ2-5, with TRBD1 matching 7 bases. Being an ORF, TRBV23-1 has a function that is uncertain. Written as DNA, the CDR3 is TGCGCCAGCAGTCAAACCCCCGACAAGGGGGCAGAGACCCAGTACTTC. This gives the protein CASSQTPDKGAETQYF.